The clone carrying this TCR beta chain occurred many times. What it recognizes is unknown. The source of the sample is a study of beta chain bispecific antibodies for T cell cancers. Study summary: HPB-ALL carried surface TRBV5-5, while Jurkat carried TRBV12-3. Study-level results: In these mixed samples, most targeted TRBV reads derived from the leukemia cell line. Anti-TRBV12 exposure, compared with anti-CD19, reduced the TRBV12-3 proportion of TRBV signal by around 99%.

V gave up 2 bases and J gave up 10 bases, with 12 bases separating them. Per the germline V gene, CDR1 is SGHTA and CDR2 is FQGTGA. The CDR3 is 13 amino acids. TCRdb ran MiXCR on the 5' RACE reads and lists one entry per CDR3 protein. The table has about 20,000 distinct CDR3 sequences, more than 2% seen once. T cells were expanded from blood mononuclear cells for 2 to 4 days with anti-CD3 OKT3 or CD3/CD28 beads. Sequences were derived from healthy donor T cells cultured with leukemia cells, sampled from a culture containing a bispecific antibody targeting TCR Vbeta12. The sequence was collected from a human donor in good health. Some clones in this sample may be carry-over from other donors' samples. The chain combines TRBV7-3 with TRBJ2-1, with a tentative D call TRBD1 (5 bases). This CDR3 reads CASSLSGWTEQFF. In DNA form, the CDR3 reads TGTGCCAGCAGCTTATCCGGTTGGACAGAGCAGTTCTTC.